The 18 T cell receptor beta chains in this list originate from one sample, sequenced in a study of blood T cell repertoires in COVID-19. The protocol was immunoSEQ multiplex PCR, while the TCRdb copy is restricted to in-frame clones and leaves out a portion. The sample contains about 260,000 clones, roughly nine tenths of which appear only once. The sequenced sample consisted of peripheral blood. Every receptor here comes from a man aged 40-50 years who had recovered from COVID-19.

The CDR3 loop reads CASSWRIQETQYF. The CDR3 nucleotides are TGTGCCAGCAGTTGGCGGATCCAAGAGACCCAGTACTTC. This sequence joins TRBV6-6 and TRBJ2-5; D remains unclear. The CDR3 has 13 amino acids. Germline loops: CDR1 MNHNY, CDR2 SVGAGI (reference sequence). Trimming removed 4 bases at V and 1 base at J, with 7 bases between.

The chain has TRBV6-5 and TRBJ1-1, with D perhaps matching TRBD1 (5 bases). The V gene lost 2 bases and the J gene lost 2 bases, with 12 bases spanning the gap. From germline, CDR1 is MNHEY and CDR2 SVGAGI. The length of the CDR3 is 15 residues. The CDR3 DNA sequence: TGTGCCAGCAGTTACGTTGGCAGGGCAAACACTGAAGCTTTCTTT. Translated: CASSYVGRANTEAFF.

J is TRBJ1-2 and V is TRBV6-5, with a weak D call TRBD1 (5 bases). The CDR3 runs 14 residues. V shed 3 bases and J shed 5 bases, with 13 bases lying between them. Looked up from germline, CDR1 is MNHEY and CDR2 is SVGAGI. The CDR3 nucleotides read TGTGCCAGCAGTTATCGGGGGAGAGGGTATGGCTACACCTTC. Its protein is CASSYRGRGYGYTF.

The chain joins TRBV18 to TRBJ1-4, with a tentative D call TRBD1 (5 bases). Germline CDR1 is KGHSH and CDR2 is LQKENI. This CDR3 is 15 amino acids long. V was pared by 3 bases and J by 8 bases, with 16 bases between. The chain's CDR3 is CASSPRDGTREKLFF. CDR3 bases: TGTGCCAGCTCACCGCGGGACGGGACGAGGGAAAAACTGTTTTTT.

The chain combines TRBV19 with TRBJ2-3, with D possibly being TRBD2 (6 bases). Germline values: CDR1 LNHDA, CDR2 SQIVND (reference sequence). The CDR3 has 14 residues. V lost 5 bases and J 1 base, leaving 10 bases between the germline ends. The CDR3 nucleotides read TGTGCCAGTAGTGTGGGACTTCGCACAGATACGCAGTATTTT. Translated: CASSVGLRTDTQYF. Together with reference TRBV19 and TRBJ2-3, the CDR3 gives the full variable domain: DGGITQSPKYLFRKEGQNVTLSCEQNLNHDAMYWYRQDPGQGLRLIYYSQIVNDFQKGDIAEGYSVSREKKESFPLTVTSAQKNPTAFYLCASSVGLRTDTQYFGPGTRLTVL.

The genes are TRBV9 and TRBJ2-3, with 8 bases that match TRBD2. This CDR3 has 16 residues. CDR1 and CDR2 from the germline V gene are SGDLS and YYNGEE. Losses at the gene ends were 3 bases for V and 3 bases for J; bases not matched to a gene: 9. The CDR3 reads CASSEAAGGATDTQYF. DNA of the CDR3: TGTGCCAGCAGCGAGGCCGCGGGGGGCGCGACAGATACGCAGTATTTT.

V usage is TRBV5-4 and J usage is TRBJ2-7; 8 bases fit TRBD1. Trimming removed 0 bases from V and 5 bases from J; junction bases left unmatched: 7. Germline CDR1 and CDR2: SGHNT and YYREEE (reference sequence). There are 15 residues in the CDR3. CDR3 DNA: TGTGCCAGCAGCTTGGACCCAGGGGGCGTCGACGAGCAGTACTTC. This sequence encodes CASSLDPGGVDEQYF.

The rearrangement links TRBV5-1 to TRBJ2-2; 7 nucleotides line up with TRBD1. The CDR3 has 14 residues. Looked up from germline, CDR1 is SGHRS and CDR2 is YFSETQ. V lost 5 bases and J lost 3; bases outside the gene matches: 4. As DNA, the CDR3 is TGCGCCAGCAGAGAGGGGGCGGACACCGGGGAGCTGTTTTTT. It translates to CASREGADTGELFF.

The chain uses TRBV28 and TRBJ2-7, with 10 bases fitting TRBD1. CDR1 MDHEN and CDR2 SYDVKM come from the germline V gene. Losses at the gene ends were 8 bases for V and 5 bases for J; bases not matched to a gene: 9. There are 14 residues in the CDR3. The CDR3 DNA reads TGTGCCAGCCGACGAGCCGGGACAGGGGACGAGCAGTACTTC. Its translation is CASRRAGTGDEQYF.

V usage is TRBV3-1 (or the pseudogene TRBV3-2) and J usage is TRBJ1-2; D possibly corresponds to TRBD1 (6 bases). Trimming took off 2 bases at V and 6 bases at J, with 13 bases between the two ends. CDR1 LGHDT and CDR2 YNNKEL come from the germline V gene (reference sequence). This CDR3 contains 14 residues. CDR3 nucleotides: TGTGCCAGCAGCCAACCCGCAGGGGTCCATGGCTACACCTTC. Protein product: CASSQPAGVHGYTF.

J is TRBJ1-3 and V is TRBV7-6, with 7 bases fitting TRBD1. J was trimmed by 0 bases and V by 4 bases; bases with no gene match: 3. This CDR3 spans 15 amino acids. Germline V gene lookup returns CDR1 SGHVS and CDR2 FNYEAQ. CDR3 region: CASSSGQDSGNTIYF. DNA of the CDR3: TGTGCCAGCAGCTCAGGACAGGACTCTGGAAACACCATATATTTT.

This chain joins TRBV2 and TRBJ2-7; 7 nucleotides line up with TRBD2. CDR1 SNHLY and CDR2 FYNNEI come from the germline V gene. The CDR3 extends over 13 amino acids. V dropped 7 bases and J dropped 1; count of bases not matched to a gene: 4. This CDR3 reads CASKGGSSYEQYF. The CDR3 DNA reads as TGTGCCAGCAAGGGCGGGAGTTCCTACGAGCAGTACTTC.

J is TRBJ1-3 and V is TRBV9; D is perhaps TRBD1 (5 bases). Germline V gives CDR1 SGDLS, CDR2 YYNGEE. This CDR3 is 19 amino acids long. V dropped 4 bases and J dropped 0 bases, with 23 bases sitting between them. CDR3 sequence (DNA): TGTGCCAGCAGCAGAGAAAGCCCGGGACTGCTGAGCTCTGGAAACACCATATATTTT. This translates into CASSRESPGLLSSGNTIYF.

V is TRBV10-3 and J is TRBJ2-3, with D possibly being TRBD2 (5 bases). CDR1 is ENHRY, CDR2 SYGVKD, per germline. The CDR3 extends over 17 amino acids. The germline V and J ends were trimmed by 0 bases and 2 bases, with 15 bases remaining between them. The chain's CDR3 is CAISESIQAAYTDTQYF. The CDR3, as DNA: TGTGCCATCAGTGAGTCGATTCAAGCGGCTTACACAGATACGCAGTATTTT.

The rearrangement uses TRBV6-2 or TRBV6-3 and TRBJ2-3; D not certain. V lost 6 bases to trimming and J lost 5 bases, with 6 bases between them. Germline lookup yields CDR1 MNHEY and CDR2 SVGEGT. The length of the CDR3 is 11 residues. CDR3 nucleotide sequence: TGTGCCAGCAGCTTTAAAGATACGCAGTATTTT. This gives the protein CASSFKDTQYF.

As to this clone: A read error may account for a junction end that differs from germline. V gene TRBV7-9 combines with J gene TRBJ2-7, with a possible D match to TRBD1 (5 bases). The CDR3 has 12 residues. Germline CDR1 SEHNR, CDR2 FQNEAQ (reference sequence). CDR3 coding DNA: TGTGCCAGCAGCTTAGACGAGGACAAGAGACATTTC. Amino acid sequence: CASSLDEDKRHF.

This chain joins TRBV29-1 and TRBJ2-7; 9 positions match TRBD1. The CDR3 runs to 13 residues. After removal of 7 bases from V and 2 bases from J, the junction contained 6 bases not matched to a gene. The germline V gene has CDR1 SQVTM and CDR2 ANQGSEA. CDR3 loop: CSASDRGAYEQYF. The CDR3 DNA reads as TGCAGCGCCTCGGACAGGGGAGCCTACGAGCAGTACTTC.

This chain joins TRBV5-6 and TRBJ1-6, with TRBD1 identical over 9 bases. The junction had 5 bases not matched to a gene; V was cut back by 2 bases and J by 14 bases. There are 13 residues in the CDR3. CDR1 and CDR2 from the germline V gene are SGHDT and YYEEEE. CDR3 in DNA: TGTGCCAGCAGCTTAACAGGGGGCCCGACCCTCCACTTT. Residues: CASSLTGGPTLHF.